This T cell receptor (beta chain) was recovered during a study of cytomegalovirus exposure and HLA in healthy donors. Worth noting for this clone: What it binds is not known.

The study ran its PCR with 60 Vbeta and 13 Jbeta primers. Repertoires were generated with immunoSEQ multiplex PCR, while TCRdb's copy carries only in-frame clones and drops some. The table records around 100,000 clones, 76% of them present only once. Notes on the study in general: TCR beta chains numbering more than 150 were designated cytomegalovirus-associated. Data from an earlier analysis indicated that most TCR beta V segments were productive either about 87% or about 30% of the time.

The clonotype was recovered from a woman aged 18-29 years in good health and CMV-seropositive. The sequencing input was PBMCs.

The DNA for the CDR3 is TGTGCCAGCAGTAGACAGGGAGGAGGCTCACCCCTCCACTTT. It encodes CASSRQGGGSPLHF. This sequence joins TRBV28 and TRBJ1-6, with 7 bases that match TRBD1. CDR1 and CDR2 from the germline V gene are MDHEN and SYDVKM. The CDR3 is made up of 14 amino acids. The ends lost 5 bases at V and 10 bases at J; junction bases unmatched: 8.